The subject of this entry is one TCR beta chain. Antigen: not known. This specimen comes from a study of response to subunit inactivated influenza vaccine. Regarding the study as a whole: Authors suggested each seasonal flu vaccination may recruit only limited numbers of new T cells.

TCRdb re-called the RT-PCR reads with MiXCR, one entry per CDR3 protein. The table has around 520,000 distinct CDR3 sequences, about 25% seen once. CDR1 is MNHEY and CDR2 is SVGEGT in the germline V gene. With V trimmed by 7 bases and J by 6 bases, 11 bases remained unmatched. The CDR3 extends over 14 amino acids. The sequencing used CD4+ T cells sorted from PBMCs, collected about 5 days after vaccination. This chain connects TRBV6-2 or TRBV6-3 to TRBJ2-7, with 8 bases matching TRBD2. This clonotype was obtained from a man in his forties or fifties who received an inactivated influenza vaccine. The CDR3 nucleotides read TGTGCCAGCACCCCGGGGGGGGGCACCGGCGAGCAGTACTTC. It translates to CASTPGGGTGEQYF.